Below are 10 T cell receptor beta chains sequenced from a single sample in a study of CD8+CD57+ T cells in acquired aplastic anemia. Those patients picked for sequencing had displayed CD8+CD57+ cell expansion on flow cytometry. TCR beta VDJ and CDR3 profiles were obtained from a genomic DNA template. Using its own MiXCR run on the reads, TCRdb lists one record per CDR3 protein. The data hold around 200,000 distinct CDR3 sequences, with less than 60% observed a single time. What was sequenced was sorted CD4+, CD8+, or CD8+CD57+ T cells (not recorded which) from PBMCs. The receptors were gathered from a human donor with aplastic anemia.

At least ten counts were recorded for this clonotype. J is TRBJ2-5 and V is TRBV28; D is unresolved. The germline V gene has CDR1 MDHEN and CDR2 SYDVKM. This CDR3 is 13 amino acids long. Trimming shortened V by 3 bases and J by 4 bases, and 9 bases separated the two germline ends. The CDR3 coding sequence is TGTGCCAGCAGTTTGCGAAGCCCAGAGACCCAGTACTTC. Translating it yields CASSLRSPETQYF.

The chain links TRBV18 to TRBJ1-4; no clear D gene. V lost 2 bases and J 7 bases, leaving 14 bases between the germline ends. This CDR3 region has 15 residues. CDR1 and CDR2 from the germline V gene are KGHSH and LQKENI. For the CDR3, the DNA is TGTGCCAGCTCACCAATGAGGAGTGGGAGTGAAAAACTGTTTTTT. This translates into CASSPMRSGSEKLFF.

This clonotype was found many times. The chain employs TRBV7-2 and TRBJ2-3; D not resolved. CDR1 and CDR2 (germline): SGHTA, FQGNSA. This CDR3 has 15 residues. Trimming shortened V by 1 base and J by 0 bases, and 8 bases separated the two germline ends. In DNA, the CDR3 is TGTGCCAGCAGCTTAGAGACAATAAGCACAGATACGCAGTATTTT. Protein product: CASSLETISTDTQYF.

The chain combines TRBV6-1 with TRBJ2-1; no definite D call. Germline V gene sequence: CDR1 MNHNS, CDR2 SASEGT. The V end was cut by 2 bases, the J end by 8 bases, with 4 bases between. This CDR3 is built from 11 residues. CDR3 sequence (DNA): TGTGCCAGCAGTGAATTCGATGAGCAGTTCTTC. Translated, it gives CASSEFDEQFF.

In DNA form, the CDR3 reads TGTGCCAGCAGTGGGAGCGGGGGGGCCTACGAGCAGTACTTC. Its translation: CASSGSGGAYEQYF. The genes are TRBV2 and TRBJ2-7; TRBD2 matches 10 bases. Trimming at V came to 4 bases and at J to 2 bases, leaving 2 bases not matched to a gene. This CDR3 region has 14 residues. Germline assignment: CDR1 SNHLY and CDR2 FYNNEI. Full variable domain (rest looked up from reference TRBV2 and TRBJ2-7): EPEVTQTPSHQVTQMGQEVILRCVPISNHLYFYWYRQILGQKVEFLVSFYNNEISEKSEIFDDQFSVERPDGSNFTLKIRSTKLEDSAMYFCASSGSGGAYEQYFGPGTRLTVT.

V is TRBV19 and J is TRBJ1-1; D gene uncertain. This CDR3 has 13 amino acids. Looked up from germline, CDR1 is LNHDA and CDR2 is SQIVND (reference sequence). V gave up 9 bases and J gave up 4 bases, with 15 bases separating them. CDR3 loop: CASGHGDGTEAFF. CDR3 DNA: TGTGCCAGCGGCCACGGCGACGGCACTGAAGCTTTCTTT.

This clonotype was observed once. The junction departs from germline at one end; a sequencing error may be responsible. The rearrangement joins TRBV30 to TRBJ1-5; the D gene is possibly TRBD1 (5 bases). Germline lookup yields CDR1 GTSNPN and CDR2 SVGIG (reference sequence). This CDR3 is built from 15 residues. The CDR3 coding sequence is TGTGCCTGGGGTGTACAATCAGGGAGCAATCAGCCCCAGCATTTT. It yields the protein CAWGVQSGSNQPQHF.

This clonotype was counted ten times or more. The V call is TRBV7-8, the J call TRBJ2-3; the D gene is possibly TRBD2 (6 bases). Trimming took off 3 bases at V and 3 bases at J, with 16 bases between the two ends. The CDR3 is 16 amino acids. Germline V CDR1 and CDR2: SGHVS, FQNEAQ. The CDR3 region is CASSLLRREKTDTQYF. The CDR3 DNA reads TGTGCCAGCAGCTTGTTAAGGAGGGAAAAGACAGATACGCAGTATTTT.

This sequence joins TRBV20-1 and TRBJ2-6, with unresolved D. Trimming left V 6 bases short and J 0 bases short, with 3 bases between. The CDR3 loop spans 12 amino acids. The germline V gene has CDR1 DFQATT and CDR2 SNEGSKA (reference sequence). The CDR3 loop is CSAGSGANVLTF. The DNA of the CDR3 is TGCAGTGCCGGCTCTGGGGCCAACGTCCTGACTTTC.

The chain employs TRBV18 and TRBJ2-2; D is perhaps TRBD1 (6 bases). Trimming pared 4 bases from V and 3 bases from J, leaving 9 bases between. The CDR3 is made up of 14 amino acids. From germline, CDR1 is KGHSH and CDR2 LQKENI. The CDR3 nucleotides read TGTGCCAGCTCACGGTCAGGGGACACCGGGGAGCTGTTTTTT. Its protein product is CASSRSGDTGELFF.